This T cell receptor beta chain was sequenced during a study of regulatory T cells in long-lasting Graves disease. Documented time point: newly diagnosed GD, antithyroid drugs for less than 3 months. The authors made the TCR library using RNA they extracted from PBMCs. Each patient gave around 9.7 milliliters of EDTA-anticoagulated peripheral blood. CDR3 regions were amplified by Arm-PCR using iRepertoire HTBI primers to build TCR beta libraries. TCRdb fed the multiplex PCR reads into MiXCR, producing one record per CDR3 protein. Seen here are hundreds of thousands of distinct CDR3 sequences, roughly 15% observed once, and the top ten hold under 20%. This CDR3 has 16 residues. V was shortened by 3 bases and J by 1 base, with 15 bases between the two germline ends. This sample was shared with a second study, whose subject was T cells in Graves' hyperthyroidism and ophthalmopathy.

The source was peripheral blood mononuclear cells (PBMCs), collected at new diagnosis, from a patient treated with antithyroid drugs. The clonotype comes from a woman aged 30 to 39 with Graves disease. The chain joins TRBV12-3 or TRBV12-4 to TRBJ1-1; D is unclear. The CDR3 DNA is TGTGCCAGCAGTTTCTTCGGGAGTTGGTGGAACACTGAAGCTTTCTTT. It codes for CASSFFGSWWNTEAFF.